One and the same sample provided the 21 T cell receptor beta chains below, sequenced in a study of blood T cell repertoires in COVID-19. The protocol was immunoSEQ multiplex PCR, while the TCRdb copy is restricted to in-frame clones and leaves out a portion. The sample records approximately 220,000 clones, nearly 90% being singletons. The sequencing input was PBMCs or T cells enriched from blood (not recorded which). The source of these receptors is a man aged 25-45 years who had been exposed to COVID-19.

This sequence joins TRBV10-3 and TRBJ1-3; a possible D gene is TRBD1 (6 bases). The CDR3 is 14 amino acids. V lost 7 bases to trimming and J lost 2 bases, with 12 bases between them. Germline CDR1 and CDR2: ENHRY and SYGVKD. The CDR3, as DNA: TGTGCCATCAACACAGGGAGCGCTGGAAACACCATATATTTT. It translates to CAINTGSAGNTIYF.

V gene TRBV5-5 combines with J gene TRBJ2-7; 7 positions match TRBD1. The CDR3 has 13 amino acids. V trimming: 1 base; J trimming: 4 bases; junction bases outside the gene matches: 2. CDR1 and CDR2 (germline): SGHKS, YYEKEE (reference sequence). Here the CDR3 DNA reads TGTGCCAGCAGCTTGACAGGGGTATACGAGCAGTACTTC. Its translation: CASSLTGVYEQYF.

V and J are TRBV6-5 and TRBJ2-2, with 7 bases that match TRBD2. The CDR3 loop spans 16 amino acids. V was clipped by 0 bases and J by 6 bases; unmatched bases: 7. Germline loops: CDR1 MNHEY, CDR2 SVGAGI. For the CDR3, the DNA is TGTGCCAGCAGTTACTCTCTGGGAGGGTCGGCCGGGGAGCTGTTTTTT. Residues: CASSYSLGGSAGELFF.

V is TRBV11-3 and J is TRBJ2-7; 9 bases fit TRBD1. The CDR3 covers 16 residues. CDR1 and CDR2 (germline): SGHNT, YENEEA. The V and J ends lost 1 base and 3 bases, in that order; junction bases with no gene match: 7. CDR3 nucleotides: TGTGCCAGCAGCTTAGGTGCGGGACAGGGCCGCTACGAGCAGTACTTC. Amino acid sequence: CASSLGAGQGRYEQYF.

The chain combines TRBV7-8 with TRBJ2-3; D may be TRBD1 (5 bases). The CDR3 has 15 amino acids. V dropped 4 bases and J dropped 1 base, with 12 bases sitting between them. Germline V CDR1 and CDR2: SGHVS, FQNEAQ. The CDR3 DNA follows: TGTGCCAGCAGCTCCACAGGCGTGGGCACAGATACGCAGTATTTT. Amino acids: CASSSTGVGTDTQYF.

The V and J genes are TRBV5-1 and TRBJ1-5; D is undetermined. Deletions cut 0 bases from V and 3 bases from J, with 13 bases between. Per the germline V gene, CDR1 is SGHRS and CDR2 is YFSETQ. This CDR3 comprises 16 residues. CDR3 sequence reads: CASSLVPGNPNQPQHF. The CDR3 nucleotides are TGCGCCAGCAGCTTGGTTCCGGGGAACCCCAATCAGCCCCAGCATTTT. Looking up the rest from reference TRBV5-1 and TRBJ1-5 gives the full variable domain: KAGVTQTPRYLIKTRGQQVTLSCSPISGHRSVSWYQQTPGQGLQFLFEYFSETQRNKGNFPGRFSGRQFSNSRSEMNVSTLELGDSALYLCASSLVPGNPNQPQHFGDGTRLSIL.

The rearrangement uses TRBV9 and TRBJ2-1; D possibly corresponds to TRBD1 (5 bases). The V end was cut by 0 bases, the J end by 6 bases, with 13 bases between. This CDR3 comprises 15 residues. CDR1 and CDR2 (germline): SGDLS, YYNGEE. The DNA for the CDR3 is TGTGCCAGCAGCGTAGTGCCCGGACACAGCAATGAGCAGTTCTTC. It codes for CASSVVPGHSNEQFF.

The chain uses TRBV3-1 (or the pseudogene TRBV3-2) and TRBJ2-3; a weak D match, TRBD2 (5 bases). Looked up from germline, CDR1 is LGHDT and CDR2 is YNNKEL (reference sequence). This CDR3 region has 15 residues. Trimming removed 4 bases from V and 1 base from J, with 12 bases in between. CDR3: CASSLLAGCTDTQYF. The CDR3 region has the DNA TGTGCCAGCAGCCTGTTGGCGGGCTGCACAGATACGCAGTATTTT.

This clone was detected once. The chain combines TRBV7-9 with TRBJ2-3, with a weak D call TRBD2 (5 bases). Germline V gives CDR1 SEHNR, CDR2 FQNEAQ (reference sequence). This CDR3 has 13 residues. Trimming removed 1 base from V and 4 bases from J, with 6 bases in between. CDR3 coding DNA: TGTGCCAGCAGCTTAGGAGCGGCAGATACGCAGTATTTT. Protein: CASSLGAADTQYF.

This clone has just one count. This chain connects TRBV3-1 (or the pseudogene TRBV3-2) to TRBJ2-3; 9 bases match TRBD2. Germline V gives CDR1 LGHDT, CDR2 YNNKEL (reference sequence). CDR3 size: 17 residues. V shed 0 bases and J 5 bases; nucleotides not matched to a gene: 9. The CDR3 sequence is CASSQDWGGGAGDTQYF. Here the CDR3 DNA reads TGTGCCAGCAGCCAAGATTGGGGCGGGGGGGCTGGAGATACGCAGTATTTT.

The chain has TRBV19 and TRBJ1-5; D is possibly TRBD1 (5 bases). The CDR3 extends over 16 amino acids. The V gene's germline CDR1 is LNHDA and CDR2 SQIVND (reference sequence). V gave up 3 bases and J gave up 4 bases, with 16 bases separating them. DNA of the CDR3: TGTGCCAGTAGTATTAAAGAGGGACGGGGGAATCAGCCCCAGCATTTT. It translates to CASSIKEGRGNQPQHF.

Written as DNA, the CDR3 is TGTGCCAGCAGTCTTAACACCGGGGAGCTGTTTTTT. It is translated as CASSLNTGELFF. This chain joins TRBV3-1 (or the pseudogene TRBV3-2) and TRBJ2-2; D is unresolved. CDR3 length equals 12 residues. The V and J ends lost 6 bases and 2 bases respectively, with 4 bases between them. Germline assignment: CDR1 LGHDT and CDR2 YNNKEL (reference sequence).

The chain employs TRBV9 and TRBJ1-3, with D tentatively TRBD1 (5 bases). The CDR3 contains 15 residues. Trimming removed 0 bases from V and 6 bases from J, with 13 bases in between. Germline V gene lookup returns CDR1 SGDLS and CDR2 YYNGEE. CDR3 in amino acids: CASSVGVGEANTIYF. The DNA of the CDR3 is TGTGCCAGCAGCGTAGGGGTAGGGGAGGCAAACACCATATATTTT. Full variable domain (rest looked up from reference TRBV9 and TRBJ1-3): DSGVTQTPKHLITATGQRVTLRCSPRSGDLSVYWYQQSLDQGLQFLIQYYNGEERAKGNILERFSAQQFPDLHSELNLSSLELGDSALYFCASSVGVGEANTIYFGEGSWLTVV.

The V and J genes are TRBV3-1 (or the pseudogene TRBV3-2) and TRBJ1-2, with D possibly matching TRBD1 (6 bases). V dropped 6 bases and J dropped 4 bases, with 15 bases sitting between them. This CDR3 is 14 amino acids long. Germline lookup yields CDR1 LGHDT and CDR2 YNNKEL (reference sequence). The CDR3 sequence: CASRTQGGSYGYTF. The CDR3 region has the DNA TGTGCCAGCAGAACACAGGGAGGGAGCTATGGCTACACCTTC.

The chain has TRBV3-1 (or the pseudogene TRBV3-2) and TRBJ1-6; the D gene is possibly TRBD1 (5 bases). The V gene's germline CDR1 is LGHDT and CDR2 YNNKEL (reference sequence). The germline V and J ends were trimmed by 0 bases and 9 bases, with 12 bases remaining between them. The CDR3 is 15 amino acids. This chain's CDR3 is CASSQDQGVSSPLHF. The CDR3 coding sequence is TGTGCCAGCAGCCAAGATCAGGGTGTGAGTTCACCCCTCCACTTT.

The V and J genes are TRBV18 and TRBJ1-4; D not certain. V was pared by 5 bases and J by 7 bases, with 11 bases between. The germline V gene encodes CDR1 KGHSH and CDR2 LQKENI. The CDR3 has 13 amino acids. The CDR3 nucleotides are TGTGCCAGCTCAGTAGACTCGGGTGAAAAACTGTTTTTT. Its protein is CASSVDSGEKLFF.

This rearrangement joins TRBV12-3 or TRBV12-4 to TRBJ2-5; D gene ambiguous. This CDR3 has 13 amino acids. V was trimmed by 6 bases and J by 5 bases, leaving 13 bases between them. The CDR3 nucleotides read TGTGCCAGCAGCATCACTATTTGGGAGACCCAGTACTTC. Translation: CASSITIWETQYF.

This sequence joins TRBV11-2 and TRBJ2-3; D perhaps matches TRBD2 (5 bases). Trimming took off 4 bases at V and 4 bases at J, with 18 bases between the two ends. The CDR3 has 16 residues. Germline lookup yields CDR1 SGHAT and CDR2 FQNNGV. DNA of the CDR3: TGTGCCAGCAGCTCACGGACGGGGATTTTTGCAGATACGCAGTATTTT. It yields the protein CASSSRTGIFADTQYF.

The chain combines TRBV5-4 with TRBJ1-6, with 7 bases identical to TRBD1. Germline trimming cut 4 bases from V and 10 bases from J; bases unmatched to any gene: 14. The CDR3 totals 16 residues. Germline V gene sequence: CDR1 SGHNT, CDR2 YYREEE (reference sequence). CDR3 DNA: TGTGCCAGCAGCAACGCACAGGGGATTACACTATCACCCCTCCACTTT. Translating it yields CASSNAQGITLSPLHF.

This clone is a singleton in its sample. The V gene is TRBV5-6, the J gene TRBJ1-1; 7 bases map to TRBD1. Germline lookup yields CDR1 SGHDT and CDR2 YYEEEE. J was trimmed by 11 bases and V by 4 bases; bases with no gene match: 8. This CDR3 has 12 amino acids. The CDR3 sequence is CASSAMTGYAFF. CDR3 DNA sequence: TGTGCCAGCAGCGCGATGACAGGGTATGCTTTCTTT.

This rearrangement joins TRBV16 to TRBJ2-3, with a weak D call TRBD2 (6 bases). The CDR3 is 14 residues long. V lost 9 bases and J lost 9, with 22 bases in between. The germline CDR1 and CDR2 sequences are KGHSY and FQNENV. CDR3 loop: CARGRTTSWVTQYF. The DNA of the CDR3 is TGTGCCAGAGGCAGGACTACTAGTTGGGTGACGCAGTATTTT.